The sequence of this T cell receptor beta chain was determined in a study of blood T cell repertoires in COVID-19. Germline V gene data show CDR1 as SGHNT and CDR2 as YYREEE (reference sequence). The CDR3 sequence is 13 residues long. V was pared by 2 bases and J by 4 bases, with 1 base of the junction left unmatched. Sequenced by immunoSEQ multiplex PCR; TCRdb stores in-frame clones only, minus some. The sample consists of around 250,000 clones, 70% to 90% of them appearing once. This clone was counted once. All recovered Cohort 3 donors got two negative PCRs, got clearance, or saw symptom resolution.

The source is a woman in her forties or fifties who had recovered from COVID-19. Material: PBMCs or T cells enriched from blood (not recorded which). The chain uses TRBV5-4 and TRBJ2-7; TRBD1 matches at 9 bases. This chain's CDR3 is CASSFGTGYEQYF. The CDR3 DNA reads TGTGCCAGCAGCTTTGGGACAGGGTACGAGCAGTACTTC. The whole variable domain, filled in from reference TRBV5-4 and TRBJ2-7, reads ETGVTQSPTHLIKTRGQQVTLRCSSQSGHNTVSWYQQALGQGPQFIFQYYREEENGRGNFPPRFSGLQFPNYSSELNVNALELDDSALYLCASSFGTGYEQYFGPGTRLTVT.